The sequence of this T cell receptor (beta chain) was determined in a study of T cells in Graves' hyperthyroidism and ophthalmopathy. J lost 7 bases, V lost 5 bases, and 5 bases had no gene match. Germline assignment: CDR1 SGHDN and CDR2 FVKESK. The CDR3 spans 14 residues. This clonotype has a count of ten or more. The antigen remains unidentified. RNA transcripts served as the template for amplifying TCR beta CDR3 regions. A first-round RT-PCR of the TCR CDR3 used the HTBI primer set. Each CDR3 protein is one row after TCRdb ran MiXCR on the multiplex PCR reads. The data contain approximately 420,000 distinct CDR3 sequences, roughly 13% of them singletons. Study-level findings and limits: The model forecast ophthalmopathy, anticipating it by a median around 6.9 months before onset. Blood shared most expanded thyroid clonotypes above 0.001.

Graves' hyperthyroidism qualified as stable when ophthalmopathy did not progress within 18 months. Diagnosis of hyperthyroidism was new in patients aged 18 to 65, and its duration was under 2 months. The clonotype comes from a woman aged 18-30 years with Graves' hyperthyroidism. Material: blood. The chain couples TRBV14 to TRBJ2-1, with 10 bases matching TRBD2. The CDR3: CASSDSGRANEQFF. The DNA for the CDR3 is TGTGCCAGCAGCGACAGCGGGAGGGCTAATGAGCAGTTCTTC.